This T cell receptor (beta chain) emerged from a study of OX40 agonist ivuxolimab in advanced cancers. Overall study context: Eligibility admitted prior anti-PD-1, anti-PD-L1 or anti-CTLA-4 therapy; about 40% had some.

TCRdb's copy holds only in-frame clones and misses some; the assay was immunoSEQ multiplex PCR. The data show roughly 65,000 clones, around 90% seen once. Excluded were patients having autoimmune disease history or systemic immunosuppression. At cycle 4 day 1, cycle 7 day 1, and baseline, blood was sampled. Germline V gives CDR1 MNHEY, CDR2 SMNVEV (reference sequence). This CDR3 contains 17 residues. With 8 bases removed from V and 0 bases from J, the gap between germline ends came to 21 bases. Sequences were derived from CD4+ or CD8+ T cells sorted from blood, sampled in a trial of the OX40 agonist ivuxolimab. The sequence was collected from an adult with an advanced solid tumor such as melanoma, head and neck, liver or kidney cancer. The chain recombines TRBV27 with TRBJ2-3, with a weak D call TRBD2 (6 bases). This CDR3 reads CASVWTLEGPSTDTQYF. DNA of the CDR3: TGTGCCAGCGTTTGGACCCTGGAGGGGCCAAGCACAGATACGCAGTATTTT.